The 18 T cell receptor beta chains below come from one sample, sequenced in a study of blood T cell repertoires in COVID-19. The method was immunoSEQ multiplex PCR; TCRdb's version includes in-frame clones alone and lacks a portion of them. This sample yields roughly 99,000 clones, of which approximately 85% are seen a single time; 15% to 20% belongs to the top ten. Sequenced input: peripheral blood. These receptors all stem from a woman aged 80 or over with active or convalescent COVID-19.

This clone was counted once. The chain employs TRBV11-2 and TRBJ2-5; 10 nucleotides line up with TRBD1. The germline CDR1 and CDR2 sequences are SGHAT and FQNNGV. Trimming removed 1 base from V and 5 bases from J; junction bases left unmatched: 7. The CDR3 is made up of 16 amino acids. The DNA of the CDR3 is TGTGCCAGCAGCTTAGGAGACAGGGGGCGAATCGAGACCCAGTACTTC. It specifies CASSLGDRGRIETQYF.

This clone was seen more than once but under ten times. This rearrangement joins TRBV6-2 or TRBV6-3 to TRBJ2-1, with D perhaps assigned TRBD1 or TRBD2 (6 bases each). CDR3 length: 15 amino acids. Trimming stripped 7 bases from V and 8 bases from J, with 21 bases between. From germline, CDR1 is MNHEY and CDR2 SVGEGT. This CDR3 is CASTPGAGPGDEQFF. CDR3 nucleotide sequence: TGTGCCAGCACCCCGGGGGCCGGTCCGGGCGATGAGCAGTTCTTC.

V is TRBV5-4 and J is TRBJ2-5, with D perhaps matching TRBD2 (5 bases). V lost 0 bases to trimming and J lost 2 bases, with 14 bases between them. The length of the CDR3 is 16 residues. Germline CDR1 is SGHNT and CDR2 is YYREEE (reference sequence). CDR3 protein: CASSLGRMDGQETQYF. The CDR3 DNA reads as TGTGCCAGCAGCTTGGGGAGGATGGACGGTCAAGAGACCCAGTACTTC.

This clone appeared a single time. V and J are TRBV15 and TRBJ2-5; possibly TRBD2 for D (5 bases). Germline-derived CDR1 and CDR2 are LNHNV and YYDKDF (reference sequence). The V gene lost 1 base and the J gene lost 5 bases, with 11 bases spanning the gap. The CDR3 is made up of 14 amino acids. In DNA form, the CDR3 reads TGTGCCACCAGCAGAGGGGGAGACGGCGAGACCCAGTACTTC. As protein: CATSRGGDGETQYF.

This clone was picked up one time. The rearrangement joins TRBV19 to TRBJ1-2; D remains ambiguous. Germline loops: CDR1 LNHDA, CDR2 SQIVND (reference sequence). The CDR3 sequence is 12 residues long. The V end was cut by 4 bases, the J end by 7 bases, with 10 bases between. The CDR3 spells CASSTLGGGYTF. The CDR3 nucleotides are TGTGCCAGTAGTACGTTAGGAGGTGGCTACACCTTC.

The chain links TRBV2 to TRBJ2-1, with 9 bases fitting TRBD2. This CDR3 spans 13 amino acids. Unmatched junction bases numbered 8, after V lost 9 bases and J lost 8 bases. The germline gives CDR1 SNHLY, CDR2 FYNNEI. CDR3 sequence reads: CASRLAEDDEQFF. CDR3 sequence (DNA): TGTGCCAGTCGACTAGCGGAGGACGATGAGCAGTTCTTC.

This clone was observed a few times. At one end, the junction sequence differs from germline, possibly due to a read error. The CDR3: CASRLAGETGELFF. CDR3 DNA sequence: TGTGCCAGCAGGCTAGCGGGAGAGACCGGGGAGCTGTTTTTT. The J gene is TRBJ2-2, the V gene TRBV5-1, with TRBD2 identical over 10 bases. The CDR3 is 14 residues long. Per the germline V gene, CDR1 is SGHRS and CDR2 is YFSETQ.

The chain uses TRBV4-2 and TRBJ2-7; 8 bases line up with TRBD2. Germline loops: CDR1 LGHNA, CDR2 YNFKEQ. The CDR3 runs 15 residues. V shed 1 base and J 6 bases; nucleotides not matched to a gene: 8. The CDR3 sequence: CASSQVRAGGGEQYF. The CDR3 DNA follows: TGTGCCAGCAGCCAAGTACGGGCGGGAGGCGGCGAGCAGTACTTC.

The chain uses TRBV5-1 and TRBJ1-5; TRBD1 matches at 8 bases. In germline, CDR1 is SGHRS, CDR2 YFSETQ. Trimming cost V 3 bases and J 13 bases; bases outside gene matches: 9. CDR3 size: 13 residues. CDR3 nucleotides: TGCGCCAGCAGCTATGAGCAGGGGGCGAGACAGCATTTT. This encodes CASSYEQGARQHF.

CDR3 loop: CASSGGSYNEQFF. The CDR3 nucleotides read TGTGCCAGCAGTGGCGGCTCCTACAATGAGCAGTTCTTC. The chain recombines TRBV2 with TRBJ2-1; D gene uncertain. Trimming left V 4 bases short and J 0 bases short, with 4 bases between. The CDR3 loop spans 13 amino acids. Germline V lookup: CDR1 SNHLY, CDR2 FYNNEI. Full variable domain (outside the CDR3, taken from reference TRBV2 and TRBJ2-1): EPEVTQTPSHQVTQMGQEVILRCVPISNHLYFYWYRQILGQKVEFLVSFYNNEISEKSEIFDDQFSVERPDGSNFTLKIRSTKLEDSAMYFCASSGGSYNEQFFGPGTRLTVL.

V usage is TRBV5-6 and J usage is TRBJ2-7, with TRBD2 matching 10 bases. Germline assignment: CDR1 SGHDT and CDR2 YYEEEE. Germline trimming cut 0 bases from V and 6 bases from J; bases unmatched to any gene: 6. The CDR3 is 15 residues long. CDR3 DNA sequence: TGTGCCAGCAGCTTGGCTAGCGGGAGTGTTGGCGAGCAGTACTTC. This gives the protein CASSLASGSVGEQYF. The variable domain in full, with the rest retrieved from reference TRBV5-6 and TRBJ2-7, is DAGVTQSPTHLIKTRGQQVTLRCSPKSGHDTVSWYQQALGQGPQFIFQYYEEEERQRGNFPDRFSGHQFPNYSSELNVNALLLGDSALYLCASSLASGSVGEQYFGPGTRLTVT.

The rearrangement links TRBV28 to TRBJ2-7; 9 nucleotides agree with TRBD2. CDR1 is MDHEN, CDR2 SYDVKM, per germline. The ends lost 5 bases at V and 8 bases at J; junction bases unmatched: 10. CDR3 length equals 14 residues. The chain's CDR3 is CASSRSKTSGKQYF. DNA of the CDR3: TGTGCCAGCAGTAGGTCAAAGACTAGCGGAAAGCAGTACTTC.

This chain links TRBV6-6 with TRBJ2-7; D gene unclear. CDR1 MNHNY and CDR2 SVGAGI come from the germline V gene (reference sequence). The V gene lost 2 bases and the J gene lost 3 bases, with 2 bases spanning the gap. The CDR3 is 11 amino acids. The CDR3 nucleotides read TGTGCCAGCAGTTACCACTACGAGCAGTACTTC. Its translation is CASSYHYEQYF.

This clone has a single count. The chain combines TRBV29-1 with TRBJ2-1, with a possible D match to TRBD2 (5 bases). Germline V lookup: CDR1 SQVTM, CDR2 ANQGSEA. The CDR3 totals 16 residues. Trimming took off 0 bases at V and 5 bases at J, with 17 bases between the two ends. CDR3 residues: CSVEDPGLRRNNEQFF. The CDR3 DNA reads TGCAGCGTTGAAGATCCCGGACTCCGTCGCAACAATGAGCAGTTCTTC.

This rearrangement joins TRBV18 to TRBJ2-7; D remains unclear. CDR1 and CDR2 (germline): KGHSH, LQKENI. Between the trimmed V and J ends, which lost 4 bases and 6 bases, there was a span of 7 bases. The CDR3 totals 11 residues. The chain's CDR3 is CASSQTGEQYF. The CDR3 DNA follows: TGTGCCAGCTCACAGACGGGCGAGCAGTACTTC.

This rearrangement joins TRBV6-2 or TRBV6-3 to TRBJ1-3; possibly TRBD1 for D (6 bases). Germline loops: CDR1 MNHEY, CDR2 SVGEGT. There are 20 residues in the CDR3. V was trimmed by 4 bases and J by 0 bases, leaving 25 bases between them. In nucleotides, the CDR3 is TGTGCCAGCAGTTGGGGGCTGGGAGGGCGCCGACCCCTCTCTGGAAACACCATATATTTT. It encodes CASSWGLGGRRPLSGNTIYF.

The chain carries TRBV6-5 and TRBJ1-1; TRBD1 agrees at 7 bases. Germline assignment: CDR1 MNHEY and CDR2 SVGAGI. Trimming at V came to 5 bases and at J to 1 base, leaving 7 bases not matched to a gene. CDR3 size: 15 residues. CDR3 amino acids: CASSPYRGGNTEAFF. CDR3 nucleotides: TGTGCCAGCAGTCCTTACAGGGGCGGGAACACTGAAGCTTTCTTT.

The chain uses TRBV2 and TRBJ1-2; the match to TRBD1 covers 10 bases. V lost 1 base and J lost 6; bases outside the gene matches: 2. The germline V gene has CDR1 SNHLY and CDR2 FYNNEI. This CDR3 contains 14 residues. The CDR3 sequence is CASSEVGTGDGYTF. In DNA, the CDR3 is TGTGCCAGCAGTGAAGTGGGGACAGGGGATGGCTACACCTTC.